The rows below give T cell receptor beta chains drawn from one sample of a study of OX40 agonist ivuxolimab in advanced cancers. Measured with immunoSEQ multiplex PCR; TCRdb has only the in-frame clones, and not every one. The sample contains about 82,000 clones, around 88% of which appear only once. Sequenced here: CD4+ or CD8+ T cells sorted from blood, sampled in a trial of the OX40 agonist ivuxolimab. Source of these receptors: an adult with an advanced solid tumor such as melanoma, head and neck, liver or kidney cancer. Each CDR3 is given with its conserved first and last residue. The order of the fields is clone size, V gene, J gene, D gene, CDR3 DNA, CDR3 protein. D genes are given only for firm matches. Clone size is stated in some rows and not others, as once, few, many or a class when expanded.

clone size: -
V gene: TRBV5-1
J gene: TRBJ2-3
D gene: TRBD2
CDR3 DNA: TGCGCCAGCAGCCTCGGGACTAGCGGCACAGATACGCAGTATTTT
CDR3 protein: CASSLGTSGTDTQYF

clone size: once
V gene: TRBV7-9
J gene: TRBJ2-2
D gene: -
CDR3 DNA: TGTGCCAGCAGCTTTGGCAGACCGAACACCGGGGAGCTGTTTTTT
CDR3 protein: CASSFGRPNTGELFF

clone size: -
V gene: TRBV27
J gene: TRBJ1-2
D gene: -
CDR3 DNA: TGTGCCAGCAGGCCTTTGGGCGAGGACTATGGCTACACCTTC
CDR3 protein: CASRPLGEDYGYTF

clone size: -
V gene: TRBV25-1
J gene: TRBJ2-3
D gene: -
CDR3 DNA: TGTGCCAGCAGTGAGGGGCTGAGCACAGATACGCAGTATTTT
CDR3 protein: CASSEGLSTDTQYF

clone size: -
V gene: TRBV27
J gene: TRBJ2-5
D gene: -
CDR3 DNA: TGTGCCAGCAGTTTAGGCCAGGGGAACCAAGAGACCCAGTACTTC
CDR3 protein: CASSLGQGNQETQYF

clone size: -
V gene: TRBV28
J gene: TRBJ1-5
D gene: TRBD1
CDR3 DNA: TGTGCCAGCAGACCGACAGGGGGCAATCAGCCCCAGCATTTT
CDR3 protein: CASRPTGGNQPQHF

clone size: -
V gene: TRBV27
J gene: TRBJ2-7
D gene: -
CDR3 DNA: TGTGCCAGCAGTTTCTTGGGGGCCTCCTACGAGCAGTACTTC
CDR3 protein: CASSFLGASYEQYF

clone size: once
V gene: TRBV4-2
J gene: TRBJ2-3
D gene: TRBD2
CDR3 DNA: TGTGCCAGCAGCCTCACTAGCGGGATGACCACAGATACGCAGTATTTT
CDR3 protein: CASSLTSGMTTDTQYF

clone size: once
V gene: TRBV19
J gene: TRBJ1-4
D gene: TRBD1
CDR3 DNA: TGTGCCAGTAGTATCATGGGACAGGGTGGTGAAAAACTGTTTTTT
CDR3 protein: CASSIMGQGGEKLFF

clone size: -
V gene: TRBV9
J gene: TRBJ2-3
D gene: -
CDR3 DNA: TGTGCCAGCAGCCGTGTGGTTAGCACAGATACGCAGTATTTT
CDR3 protein: CASSRVVSTDTQYF

clone size: -
V gene: TRBV7-8
J gene: TRBJ2-3
D gene: TRBD2
CDR3 DNA: TGTGCCAGCAGCAACACAGCGGGAGGATCAGATACGCAGTATTTT
CDR3 protein: CASSNTAGGSDTQYF

clone size: -
V gene: TRBV7-9
J gene: TRBJ2-3
D gene: TRBD2
CDR3 DNA: TGTGCCAGCAGCCACGGACTAGCGGGAGTGGTAGATACGCAGTATTTT
CDR3 protein: CASSHGLAGVVDTQYF

clone size: -
V gene: TRBV6-5
J gene: TRBJ2-2
D gene: TRBD1
CDR3 DNA: TGTGCCAGCAGTCGACAGGGGCGGGAGCTGTTTTTT
CDR3 protein: CASSRQGRELFF

clone size: -
V gene: TRBV10-3
J gene: TRBJ2-1
D gene: -
CDR3 DNA: TGTGCCATCAGTGGTCGGGACGGCACATACAATGAGCAGTTCTTC
CDR3 protein: CAISGRDGTYNEQFF

clone size: once
V gene: TRBV14
J gene: TRBJ2-2
D gene: -
CDR3 DNA: TGTGCCAGCAGCCAGATCAGGGACACCGGGGAGCTGTTTTTT
CDR3 protein: CASSQIRDTGELFF

clone size: -
V gene: TRBV19
J gene: TRBJ2-7
D gene: TRBD2
CDR3 DNA: TGTGCCAGTAGTAAACTAGCGGCTTTAACCTACGAGCAGTACTTC
CDR3 protein: CASSKLAALTYEQYF

clone size: once
V gene: TRBV4-3
J gene: TRBJ2-5
D gene: -
CDR3 DNA: TGCGCCAGCAGCCAAGATCTGGGGGGGACCCAGTACTTC
CDR3 protein: CASSQDLGGTQYF

clone size: -
V gene: TRBV11-2
J gene: TRBJ2-1
D gene: -
CDR3 DNA: TGTGCCAGCAGCTTAGAGATCGAGCAGTTCTTC
CDR3 protein: CASSLEIEQFF

clone size: -
V gene: TRBV6-5
J gene: TRBJ1-2
D gene: -
CDR3 DNA: TGTGCCAGCAGAATCTATGGCTACACCTTC
CDR3 protein: CASRIYGYTF

clone size: once
V gene: TRBV6-6
J gene: TRBJ2-5
D gene: -
CDR3 DNA: TGTGCCAGCAGTTACTCGATTGGGACTTGGGAGACCCAGTACTTC
CDR3 protein: CASSYSIGTWETQYF

clone size: -
V gene: TRBV14
J gene: TRBJ2-5
D gene: -
CDR3 DNA: TGTGCCAGCAGCTCCTATGGAGGGGAGAGCGAGACCCAGTACTTC
CDR3 protein: CASSSYGGESETQYF

clone size: once
V gene: TRBV18
J gene: TRBJ1-3
D gene: -
CDR3 DNA: TGTGCCAGCTCGGGGGGCGTTGGAAACACCATATATTTT
CDR3 protein: CASSGGVGNTIYF

clone size: -
V gene: TRBV5-1
J gene: TRBJ2-2
D gene: -
CDR3 DNA: TGCGCCAGCAGCTTGGATTTGGGATCGAACACCGGGGAGCTGTTTTTT
CDR3 protein: CASSLDLGSNTGELFF

clone size: -
V gene: TRBV7-6
J gene: TRBJ2-7
D gene: TRBD2
CDR3 DNA: TGTGCCAGCAATAGCGGGAGGGCCAACGGCGAGCAGTACTTC
CDR3 protein: CASNSGRANGEQYF

clone size: once
V gene: TRBV4-2
J gene: TRBJ2-5
D gene: -
CDR3 DNA: TGTGCCAGCAGCCAAGAGTCGGCACAGCAAGAGACCCAGTACTTC
CDR3 protein: CASSQESAQQETQYF

clone size: -
V gene: TRBV7-2
J gene: TRBJ2-7
D gene: TRBD1
CDR3 DNA: TGTGCCAGCAGCCTGGGACAGGGGACATTCTACGAGCAGTACTTC
CDR3 protein: CASSLGQGTFYEQYF

clone size: -
V gene: TRBV5-4
J gene: TRBJ2-5
D gene: -
CDR3 DNA: TGTGCCAGCAGCGGAGGTCAGGGGTCACAGGCCCAGTACTTC
CDR3 protein: CASSGGQGSQAQYF

clone size: -
V gene: TRBV28
J gene: TRBJ1-3
D gene: -
CDR3 DNA: TGTGCCAGCAGTTTACCAGGGTCCAGAAACACCATATATTTT
CDR3 protein: CASSLPGSRNTIYF

clone size: -
V gene: TRBV5-4
J gene: TRBJ2-6
D gene: -
CDR3 DNA: TGTGCCAGCAGCTTTGGGGGAGTCAACTCTGGGGCCAACGTCCTGACTTTC
CDR3 protein: CASSFGGVNSGANVLTF

clone size: once
V gene: TRBV28
J gene: TRBJ2-7
D gene: TRBD2
CDR3 DNA: TGTGCCACTCGACTAGCGGGAAGGGGCGAGCAGTACTTC
CDR3 protein: CATRLAGRGEQYF

clone size: -
V gene: TRBV7-2
J gene: TRBJ2-1
D gene: -
CDR3 DNA: TGTGCCAGCAGCCCGCAGGGGTACAATGAGCAGTTCTTC
CDR3 protein: CASSPQGYNEQFF

clone size: -
V gene: TRBV7-2
J gene: TRBJ2-1
D gene: -
CDR3 DNA: TGTGCCAGCAGCTCCCCGTTTGGGGGGATGAACAATGAGCAGTTCTTC
CDR3 protein: CASSSPFGGMNNEQFF

clone size: -
V gene: TRBV6-5
J gene: TRBJ2-3
D gene: TRBD2
CDR3 DNA: TGTGCCAGCAGTTACAAGACTAGCGGCACAGATACGCAGTATTTT
CDR3 protein: CASSYKTSGTDTQYF

clone size: -
V gene: TRBV28
J gene: TRBJ2-5
D gene: -
CDR3 DNA: TGTGCCAGCAGTTTACCAGAGAGGTGGGAGACCCAGTACTTC
CDR3 protein: CASSLPERWETQYF

clone size: medium-sized
V gene: TRBV7-7
J gene: TRBJ2-2
D gene: -
CDR3 DNA: TGTGCTAGCAGCCAAGTTGCCCTGACCGGGGAGCTGTTTTTT
CDR3 protein: CASSQVALTGELFF

clone size: -
V gene: TRBV30
J gene: TRBJ1-1
D gene: TRBD1
CDR3 DNA: TGTGCCTGGAGGGGACAGCCGAACACTGAAGCTTTCTTT
CDR3 protein: CAWRGQPNTEAFF

clone size: -
V gene: TRBV7-2
J gene: TRBJ2-3
D gene: -
CDR3 DNA: TGTGCCAGCAGCTCCCCGACGACTAGCACAGATACGCAGTATTTT
CDR3 protein: CASSSPTTSTDTQYF

clone size: once
V gene: TRBV5-1
J gene: TRBJ1-3
D gene: TRBD1
CDR3 DNA: TGCGCCAGCAGCTTCGACAGGGTCGGAAACACCATATATTTT
CDR3 protein: CASSFDRVGNTIYF

clone size: -
V gene: TRBV7-9
J gene: TRBJ2-1
D gene: -
CDR3 DNA: TGTGCCAGCAGCTTAACGATGGAGCAGTTCTTC
CDR3 protein: CASSLTMEQFF

clone size: -
V gene: TRBV7-2
J gene: TRBJ2-6
D gene: TRBD2
CDR3 DNA: TGTGCCAGCAACCTAAGAGGGAGCGGGAGGAGGGTTGGGGCCAACGTCCTGACTTTC
CDR3 protein: CASNLRGSGRRVGANVLTF

clone size: -
V gene: TRBV5-3
J gene: TRBJ2-1
D gene: -
CDR3 DNA: TGTGCCAGAAGCTTGGAACTAGTTTATAAGTTCTTC
CDR3 protein: CARSLELVYKFF

clone size: -
V gene: TRBV7-8
J gene: TRBJ2-5
D gene: -
CDR3 DNA: TGTGCCAGCAGCCAGTCAAGTGGGACCCAGTACTTC
CDR3 protein: CASSQSSGTQYF

clone size: -
V gene: TRBV28
J gene: TRBJ1-2
D gene: -
CDR3 DNA: TGTGCCACCCAGGGGCCCTATGGCTACACCTTC
CDR3 protein: CATQGPYGYTF

clone size: once
V gene: TRBV7-9
J gene: TRBJ2-3
D gene: TRBD2
CDR3 DNA: TGTGCCTCACTAGCGGGACAGAATACAGATACGCAGTATTTT
CDR3 protein: CASLAGQNTDTQYF

clone size: -
V gene: TRBV5-1
J gene: TRBJ2-7
D gene: TRBD1
CDR3 DNA: TGCGCCAGCAGCACGGGACAGGGCTACCACGAGCAGTACTTC
CDR3 protein: CASSTGQGYHEQYF

clone size: -
V gene: TRBV30
J gene: TRBJ1-4
D gene: -
CDR3 DNA: TGTGCCTGGATACCGGGCCCTACGCCCGAAAAACTGTTTTTT
CDR3 protein: CAWIPGPTPEKLFF

clone size: few
V gene: TRBV7-8
J gene: TRBJ2-1
D gene: -
CDR3 DNA: TGTGCCAGCAGCTTCCCTCGGGATGAGCAGTTCTTC
CDR3 protein: CASSFPRDEQFF

clone size: -
V gene: TRBV4-3
J gene: TRBJ2-5
D gene: -
CDR3 DNA: TGCGCCAGCAGCCCCTCCTGGACGCAAGAGACCCAGTACTTC
CDR3 protein: CASSPSWTQETQYF

clone size: -
V gene: TRBV15
J gene: TRBJ2-2
D gene: -
CDR3 DNA: TGTGCCACCAGCAGAGATGAGGGCACCGGGGAGCTGTTTTTT
CDR3 protein: CATSRDEGTGELFF

clone size: -
V gene: TRBV6-5
J gene: TRBJ2-2
D gene: TRBD1
CDR3 DNA: TGTGCCAGCAGCGTTGACAGGGGGACCGGGGAGCTGTTTTTT
CDR3 protein: CASSVDRGTGELFF

clone size: -
V gene: TRBV29-1
J gene: TRBJ2-1
D gene: -
CDR3 DNA: TGCAGCGTTGAAAGGGGAGGGGGTGAGCAGTTCTTC
CDR3 protein: CSVERGGGEQFF

clone size: -
V gene: TRBV6-5
J gene: TRBJ2-7
D gene: -
CDR3 DNA: TGTGCCAGCAGTCTAACGCCGGGACATATCTACGAGCAGTACTTC
CDR3 protein: CASSLTPGHIYEQYF

clone size: -
V gene: TRBV5-1
J gene: TRBJ2-1
D gene: TRBD2
CDR3 DNA: TGCGCCAGCAGCTTGGCCGGGACTAGCGGCAATGATGAGCAGTTCTTC
CDR3 protein: CASSLAGTSGNDEQFF

clone size: -
V gene: TRBV19
J gene: TRBJ1-5
D gene: -
CDR3 DNA: TGTGCCAGTAGTTCCCGCGGCGCCTATCAGCCCCAGCATTTT
CDR3 protein: CASSSRGAYQPQHF

clone size: -
V gene: TRBV19
J gene: TRBJ2-7
D gene: -
CDR3 DNA: TGTGCCAGTAGTTTCCCCCCCGGCGAGCAGTACTTC
CDR3 protein: CASSFPPGEQYF

clone size: -
V gene: TRBV6-5
J gene: TRBJ2-3
D gene: -
CDR3 DNA: TGTGCCAGCTCGAGTAGAGATACGCAGTATTTT
CDR3 protein: CASSSRDTQYF

clone size: -
V gene: TRBV7-6
J gene: TRBJ1-5
D gene: -
CDR3 DNA: TGTGCCAGCAGCTCAGGGGAATATCAGCCCCAGCATTTT
CDR3 protein: CASSSGEYQPQHF

clone size: -
V gene: TRBV4-3
J gene: TRBJ2-1
D gene: -
CDR3 DNA: TGCGCCAGCAGCCAAAGATCTCGCGGCAATGAGCAGTTCTTC
CDR3 protein: CASSQRSRGNEQFF